The clone carrying this TCR beta chain appeared a few times. The sample comes from a study of T cells in Graves' hyperthyroidism and ophthalmopathy. The length of the CDR3 is 13 residues. Germline CDR1 SNHLY, CDR2 FYNNEI. V was shortened by 6 bases and J by 0 bases, with 6 bases between the two germline ends. The source material, RNA transcripts, was used to amplify TCR beta CDR3 regions. First-round RT-PCR with HTBI primers amplified the TCR CDR3 region. TCRdb reprocessed the multiplex PCR reads with MiXCR, giving one entry per CDR3 protein. Of around 400,000 distinct CDR3 sequences listed, approximately 16% were seen once; the top ten hold about 21%.

V usage is TRBV2 and J usage is TRBJ1-3, with D unresolved. This TCR came from a woman aged 55-70 years with Graves' ophthalmopathy. The sample was blood. CDR3 region: CASRTNSGNTIYF. CDR3 nucleotides: TGTGCCAGCAGGACAAACTCTGGAAACACCATATATTTT.